This entry is about one T cell receptor (beta chain). Libraries were prepared by immunoSEQ multiplex PCR; TCRdb keeps only in-frame clonotypes and omits some of them. The data hold about 36,000 clones, with around 94% observed a single time. This sample stems from a study of T cell changes during pregnancy in multiple sclerosis. V dropped 5 bases and J dropped 4; count of bases not matched to a gene: 3. The CDR3 spans 13 residues. The germline V gene encodes CDR1 SQVTM and CDR2 ANQGSEA. The receptor's source is a female donor with multiple sclerosis, enrolled in a pregnancy study. Sequences were obtained from PBMCs (not recorded whether the cells were cultured). The chain uses TRBV29-1 and TRBJ1-3; 9 bases match TRBD1. CDR3 nucleotides: TGCAGCGTTACGACAGGGGGAGGAAACACCATATATTTT. This encodes CSVTTGGGNTIYF.